The subject of this entry is one T cell receptor (beta chain). What it recognizes is unknown. The sample originates from a study of shared clonotypes between healthy human individuals. Germline V gene sequence: CDR1 SGHAT, CDR2 FQNNGV. The CDR3 extends over 14 amino acids. Trimming removed 4 bases at V and 6 bases at J, with 15 bases between. General observations from the study: Sharing across four donors was highest in naive CD4 (approximately 5%) and lowest in memory CD8 (roughly 0.4%). Genetic and exposure-history diversity was limited by the small donor number.

Profiling relied on immunoSEQ multiplex PCR, and the TCRdb table lists in-frame clones only, not all of them. The sample carries about 710,000 clones, approximately 73% recorded once. The sequence was collected from a woman aged 25 to 45 in good health. Sequences were obtained from memory CD4+ T cells sorted from blood. Subset specified: CD45RA-negative fraction. The rearrangement links TRBV11-2 to TRBJ1-2; unclear D gene. The CDR3 reads CASSSADIRDGYTF. The CDR3 DNA follows: TGTGCCAGCAGCTCGGCCGACATCCGGGATGGCTACACCTTC. The whole variable domain, remainder taken from reference TRBV11-2 and TRBJ1-2, is EAGVAQSPRYKIIEKRQSVAFWCNPISGHATLYWYQQILGQGPKLLIQFQNNGVVDDSQLPKDRFSAERLKGVDSTLKIQPAKLEDSAVYLCASSSADIRDGYTFGSGTRLTVV.